This T cell receptor beta chain was found in a study of blood T cell repertoires in COVID-19. Turning to the study itself: Spain, Italy and the United States supplied samples that represented acute and convalescent COVID-19. PBMCs, B-cell-depleted T cells, or T cells provided the cDNA or gDNA that made up the material.

This CDR3 contains 15 residues. Germline CDR1 is MNHEY and CDR2 is SVGAGI. V was clipped by 5 bases and J by 5 bases, with 18 bases between them. Under the authors' procedure: Quantification of nucleated cells was approximated via reference gene primer amplification. Only in-frame clones appear in the TCRdb table, and some are missing; sequencing was by immunoSEQ multiplex PCR. For V, J and clone size, that table is used; D and trimming come from the DNA. The sample carries about 270,000 clones, around 88% recorded once. The chain combines TRBV6-5 with TRBJ1-2; perhaps TRBD1 as D (5 bases). The specimen was peripheral blood. The TCR originated in a man at least 80 years old with acute or convalescent COVID-19. The chain's CDR3 is CASSRNHRPDYGYTF. The CDR3 nucleotides are TGTGCCAGCAGTCGAAACCACAGGCCTGATTATGGCTACACCTTC.